This T cell receptor (beta chain) came from a study of T cell repertoires in cytomegalovirus infection. The trim removed 4 bases at V and 0 bases at J, leaving 5 bases unmatched. The CDR3 spans 16 residues. CDR1 is MNHNS, CDR2 SASEGT, per germline. TCRdb analysed the reads with MiXCR anew, one entry per CDR3 protein. This table holds more than 400,000 distinct CDR3 sequences, 26% found once. Specimen: PBMCs. This receptor was identified in a human donor in good health (CMV status not recorded). Some clones in this sample may be carry-over from other donors' samples. The chain combines TRBV6-1 with TRBJ2-1; 8 bases line up with TRBD2. The CDR3 DNA is TGTGCCAGCAGTGGACGCGGGGGGACCTCCTACAATGAGCAGTTCTTC. It translates to CASSGRGGTSYNEQFF.